This T cell receptor beta chain appears in the sequencing data of a study of PD-L1 blockade in urothelial cancer. Time point denoted: pretreatment peripheral blood. Between 1 and 8 samples, pretreatment and on-treatment, were given by each patient. Profiled with immunoSEQ multiplex PCR; TCRdb holds only in-frame clones, not every one. The sample consists of roughly 16,000 clones, about nine tenths of them appearing once. CDR3 size: 16 residues. The V gene lost 1 base and the J gene lost 5 bases, with 18 bases spanning the gap. The germline V gene encodes CDR1 LNHDA and CDR2 SQIVND (reference sequence).

The sequences come from PBMCs, collected around atezolizumab (anti-PD-L1) treatment. This rearrangement joins TRBV19 to TRBJ2-7, with D perhaps TRBD2 (5 bases). The TCR was taken from a man in his 70s with urothelial cancer. Here the CDR3 reads CASSIGVQGGFHEQYF. The CDR3, as DNA: TGTGCCAGTAGTATAGGGGTCCAAGGAGGATTCCACGAGCAGTACTTC.